The subject of this entry is one T cell receptor (beta chain). Its antigen is as yet unknown. The germline V gene has CDR1 MGHDK and CDR2 SYGVNS. The V gene end was trimmed by 3 bases and the J gene end by 2 bases; junction bases not matched to a gene: 12. This CDR3 contains 17 residues. This specimen comes from a study of CD4+ T cells in melanoma. Overall study results and limits: In melanoma, neoantigen-specific CD4+ T cells reportedly differed in differentiation state. CD8+ T cell, macrophage and B cell function reportedly correlated with neoantigen-specific CD4+ T cells.

TCRdb's copy holds only in-frame clones and misses some; the assay was immunoSEQ multiplex PCR. The table has some 110,000 clones, around 92% seen once. The gene calls are TRBV25-1 and TRBJ2-5; 7 positions agree with TRBD1. The sequencing input was peripheral blood. The clonotype was recovered from a human donor with melanoma. The CDR3 nucleotides read TGTGCCAGCAGTGAGCCTCGGGACAGCCAAATTCAAGAGACCCAGTACTTC. This sequence encodes CASSEPRDSQIQETQYF.